This entry describes one TCR beta chain. This sample was included in a study of blood T cell repertoires in COVID-19. Authors' methods: Researchers report that nucleated cell counts were estimated from reference gene primer amplification. Data came from immunoSEQ multiplex PCR; TCRdb stores just in-frame clones and leaves some out. The V and J calls and clone size were taken over from that table, and D and trimming were inferred from the DNA. The top ten hold roughly 9% of the sample, which has some 170,000 clones, approximately 80% seen once. CDR1 and CDR2 from the germline V gene are LGHNA and YNFKEQ. The J segment lost 5 bases and the V segment lost 0 bases, leaving 12 bases of the junction unmatched. This CDR3 contains 17 residues.

Sequencing input: peripheral blood. The chain links TRBV4-2 to TRBJ2-5; TRBD2 aligns across 7 bases. This receptor was obtained from a woman aged 80 or over with active or convalescent COVID-19. CDR3 nucleotides: TGTGCCAGCAGCCAAGACCCCGGGACTACCCAAGGGGAGACCCAGTACTTC. Protein sequence: CASSQDPGTTQGETQYF.